Shown below are 23 T cell receptor beta chains from a single sample sequenced in a study of tumor-infiltrating lymphocytes in primary liver carcinoma. Unsorted whole blood yielded the blood RNA, and germline DNA was also extracted. The investigators made TCR beta cDNA from 400 to 550 ng total RNA, using a constant-region primer. Each TCR beta library was derived from three nested multiplex PCR rounds that employed slightly modified ARM-PCR. Running about 11 cycles apiece, the first two PCR rounds relied on TRBV1-TRBV30 forward primers together with a C-beta reverse primer. TCRdb fed the multiplex PCR reads into MiXCR, producing one record per CDR3 protein. The data hold fewer than 400,000 distinct CDR3 sequences, with 50% to 60% observed a single time. What was sequenced was peripheral blood. The receptors originated from a woman aged 25 to 39 with primary liver carcinoma and hepatitis B virus infection.

About this clonotype itself: Possible read error: a much larger clone is one base away. This sequence joins TRBV6-6 and TRBJ2-7; 7 nucleotides align to TRBD1. Losses at the gene ends were 4 bases for V and 1 base for J; bases not matched to a gene: 4. CDR3 length equals 14 residues. The V gene's germline CDR1 is MNHNY and CDR2 SVGAGI (reference sequence). CDR3 sequence (DNA): TGTGCCAGCAGTTCTACAGGGGAGTCCTACGAGCAGTACTTC. Protein: CASSSTGESYEQYF.

The table lists this clonotype with many counts. The rearrangement joins TRBV11-3 to TRBJ1-3, with D unresolved. This CDR3 spans 13 amino acids. Per the germline V gene, CDR1 is SGHNT and CDR2 is YENEEA. V lost 5 bases, J lost 2 bases, and 7 bases lay in between. CDR3 residues: CASSPRTGNTIYF. CDR3 nucleotide sequence: TGTGCCAGCAGCCCGAGGACTGGAAACACCATATATTTT.

This clonotype appeared a few times. CDR3 sequence: CASSPARELTGANVLTF. Here the CDR3 DNA reads TGTGCCAGCAGCCCAGCTAGAGAATTGACCGGGGCCAACGTCCTGACTTTC. The V call is TRBV6-1, the J call TRBJ2-6; D is unresolved. Trimming left V 6 bases short and J 4 bases short, with 19 bases between. Germline V gene data show CDR1 as MNHNS and CDR2 as SASEGT. This CDR3 spans 17 amino acids.

The CDR3 here is CSASVFRGLLHF. The DNA of the CDR3 is TGCAGTGCTAGTGTTTTCCGGGGTCTCCTCCACTTT. The chain links TRBV20-1 to TRBJ1-6; D is uncertain. Germline CDR1 reads DFQATT; CDR2 reads SNEGSKA (reference sequence). This CDR3 comprises 12 residues. Trimming pared 3 bases from V and 15 bases from J, leaving 15 bases between.

The chain couples TRBV19 to TRBJ2-7, with 11 nucleotides matching TRBD2. Germline lookup yields CDR1 LNHDA and CDR2 SQIVND (reference sequence). The V and J ends lost 7 bases and 6 bases, in that order; junction bases with no gene match: 11. The CDR3 runs to 15 residues. The CDR3 nucleotides read TGTGCCAGTAAGAGTATGGCTAGCGGGAGGAGCGAGCAGTACTTC. Translation gives CASKSMASGRSEQYF. Full variable domain (rest looked up from reference TRBV19 and TRBJ2-7): DGGITQSPKYLFRKEGQNVTLSCEQNLNHDAMYWYRQDPGQGLRLIYYSQIVNDFQKGDIAEGYSVSREKKESFPLTVTSAQKNPTAFYLCASKSMASGRSEQYFGPGTRLTVT.

This clonotype was counted once. This chain joins TRBV4-1 and TRBJ2-2; TRBD2 agrees at 7 bases. In germline, CDR1 is MGHRA, CDR2 YSYEKL. CDR3 length equals 15 residues. With V trimmed by 6 bases and J by 7 bases, 11 bases remained unmatched. The CDR3 region has the DNA TGCGCCAGCAGAAAAGTGGGGGGGAAGGGCGGGGAGCTGTTTTTT. It is translated as CASRKVGGKGGELFF.

This chain connects TRBV10-3 to TRBJ2-3; D not resolved. The germline CDR1 and CDR2 sequences are ENHRY and SYGVKD. The CDR3 sequence is 12 residues long. Trimming cost V 3 bases and J 4 bases, with 5 bases left between them. The CDR3: CAISDDSDTQYF. For the CDR3, the DNA is TGTGCCATCAGTGATGACTCAGATACGCAGTATTTT.

This clonotype was found a few times. J is TRBJ1-4 and V is TRBV6-2 or TRBV6-3; D gene uncertain. This CDR3 spans 14 amino acids. Germline loops: CDR1 MNHEY, CDR2 SVGEGT. The germline V and J ends were trimmed by 5 bases and 3 bases, with 10 bases remaining between them. CDR3 sequence (DNA): TGTGCCAGCAGTCTCACCGCGGCTAATGAAAAACTGTTTTTT. Translation gives CASSLTAANEKLFF.

About this clonotype: A read error may explain this, as a much larger clone is one base away. The rearrangement links TRBV11-2 to TRBJ2-7; 10 bases fit TRBD2. The trim removed 5 bases at V and 2 bases at J, leaving 12 bases unmatched. There are 17 residues in the CDR3. Germline CDR1 is SGHAT and CDR2 is FQNNGV. The CDR3 region has the DNA TGTGCCAGCAGCCTTGTGACTAGCGGGCGGAGGACCTACGAGCAGTACTTC. It yields the protein CASSLVTSGRRTYEQYF.

The chain has TRBV14 and TRBJ2-5; D is perhaps TRBD2 (6 bases). The germline V gene has CDR1 SGHDN and CDR2 FVKESK. The V end was cut by 4 bases, the J end by 0 bases, with 9 bases between. This CDR3 comprises 14 residues. CDR3 protein: CASSLQRDQETQYF. The DNA of the CDR3 is TGTGCCAGCAGCCTACAGCGGGACCAAGAGACCCAGTACTTC.

Comments on this clonotype: One end of the junction varies from germline; a read error may be responsible. The V call is TRBV6-5, the J call TRBJ1-5, with D tentatively TRBD1 (6 bases). This CDR3 spans 17 amino acids. Germline V gene lookup returns CDR1 MNHEY and CDR2 SVGAGI. The CDR3 is CASSSHRELVGDQSQHF. DNA for the CDR3: TGTGCCAGCAGTTCCCACAGGGAATTGGTGGGAGATCAGTCCCAGCATTTT.

As DNA, the CDR3 is TGTGCCAGCCGACGGTCAAGGGGGTCTCAGCCCCAGCATTTT. Translating it yields CASRRSRGSQPQHF. This rearrangement joins TRBV6-5 to TRBJ1-5, with D perhaps matching TRBD1 (6 bases). V lost 8 bases and J 6 bases, leaving 17 bases between the germline ends. Germline assignment: CDR1 MNHEY and CDR2 SVGAGI. CDR3 length equals 14 residues.

The chain couples TRBV5-4 to TRBJ2-1; the D is unclear. Between the trimmed V and J ends, which lost 0 bases and 7 bases, there was a span of 14 bases. This CDR3 region has 15 residues. The germline CDR1 and CDR2 sequences are SGHNT and YYREEE (reference sequence). The CDR3 DNA reads as TGTGCCAGCAGCTTGGGGCTACCCCGAAAGAATGAGCAGTTCTTC. It is translated as CASSLGLPRKNEQFF.

On this clonotype itself: Possible read error: a much larger clone is one base away. The chain couples TRBV6-5 to TRBJ2-1; D gene ambiguous. Germline V lookup: CDR1 MNHEY, CDR2 SVGAGI. V lost 10 bases, J lost 0 bases, and 19 bases lay in between. This CDR3 has 16 amino acids. The CDR3 spells CATRFGESSSYNEQFF. In nucleotides, the CDR3 is TGTGCCACGCGCTTTGGCGAGTCGAGCTCCTACAATGAGCAGTTCTTC.

This clonotype occurred once. One junction end disagrees with the germline gene, perhaps due to a read error. The chain uses TRBV11-2 and TRBJ2-7, with D tentatively TRBD2 (6 bases). The CDR3 spans 14 residues. Per germline, CDR1 SGHAT and CDR2 FQNNGV. The CDR3 is CASSGGNLDYEQYF. The CDR3 DNA follows: TGTGCCAGCAGCGGCGGGAATCTCGACTACGAACAGTACTTC.

In regard to this clonotype: One end of the junction does not line up with germline, which may come from a read error. The V call is TRBV11-2, the J call TRBJ2-7; the D is unclear. The CDR3 is 16 amino acids. Germline lookup yields CDR1 SGHAT and CDR2 FQNNGV. CDR3 nucleotides: TGTGCCGGCAGTCCCCCTCTCCGAACCCCCGACTACGAGCAGTACTTC. It translates to CAGSPPLRTPDYEQYF.

For this clonotype: A junction boundary mismatches the germline segment, possibly from a read error. This chain joins TRBV10-1 and TRBJ2-1; 8 nucleotides agree with TRBD2. There are 18 residues in the CDR3. In germline, CDR1 is WNHNN, CDR2 SYGVQD (reference sequence). CDR3 protein: CASREKRGTINSYTEQFF. DNA for the CDR3: TGCGCCAGCAGGGAGAAGCGGGGGACTATTAACTCCTACACTGAGCAGTTCTTC.

The chain combines TRBV5-5 with TRBJ2-1, with a weak D call TRBD1 (6 bases). The CDR3 length is 17 residues. CDR1 and CDR2 (germline): SGHKS, YYEKEE (reference sequence). V lost 4 bases, J lost 2 bases, and 19 bases lay in between. CDR3 in DNA: TGTGCCAGCAGCCCGAGGGACACCGATTATCCCTACAATGAGCAGTTCTTC. It codes for CASSPRDTDYPYNEQFF.

This clonotype was seen a few times. This may come from a read error, since a much larger clone is one base off. The V and J genes are TRBV29-1 and TRBJ2-7; perhaps TRBD1 as D (6 bases). This CDR3 spans 13 amino acids. V lost 5 bases to trimming and J lost 2 bases, with 13 bases between them. The germline CDR1 and CDR2 sequences are SQVTM and ANQGSEA. This CDR3 is CSVMAGAPYEQYF. CDR3 DNA sequence: TGCAGCGTTATGGCAGGGGCCCCCTACGAGCAGTACTTC.

This clonotype has a handful of counts. The chain links TRBV7-9 to TRBJ2-2; perhaps TRBD1 as D (6 bases). The CDR3 has 12 residues. Per the germline V gene, CDR1 is SEHNR and CDR2 is FQNEAQ (reference sequence). Trimming shortened V by 1 base and J by 12 bases, and 9 bases separated the two germline ends. CDR3 amino acids: CASSLVWDKLFF. As DNA, the CDR3 is TGTGCCAGCAGCTTAGTTTGGGACAAGCTGTTTTTT.

The V call is TRBV28, the J call TRBJ2-4; 7 positions agree with TRBD1. This CDR3 comprises 14 residues. J lost 9 bases, V lost 5 bases, and 10 bases had no gene match. Germline V gene sequence: CDR1 MDHEN, CDR2 SYDVKM. As DNA, the CDR3 is TGTGCCAGCAGTCCCGGTCGACAGGGTACCATTCAGTACTTC. Protein product: CASSPGRQGTIQYF.

This clonotype was observed many times. The J gene is TRBJ2-1, the V gene TRBV12-3 or TRBV12-4; D may be TRBD1 (5 bases). This CDR3 has 16 amino acids. V gave up 1 base and J gave up 2 bases, with 12 bases separating them. CDR3 bases: TGTGCCAGCAGTTTAGTAACAGGTAATACCTACAATGAGCAGTTCTTC. Residues: CASSLVTGNTYNEQFF.

In its sample, this clonotype was seen a few times. V is TRBV6-2 or TRBV6-3 and J is TRBJ2-5; TRBD2 agrees at 8 bases. With V trimmed by 0 bases and J by 6 bases, 6 bases remained unmatched. This CDR3 region has 15 residues. Germline V gene sequence: CDR1 MNHEY, CDR2 SVGEGT. The CDR3 coding sequence is TGTGCCAGCAGTTACTCGGCGGGGGGTTTGAAGACCCAGTACTTC. This encodes CASSYSAGGLKTQYF.